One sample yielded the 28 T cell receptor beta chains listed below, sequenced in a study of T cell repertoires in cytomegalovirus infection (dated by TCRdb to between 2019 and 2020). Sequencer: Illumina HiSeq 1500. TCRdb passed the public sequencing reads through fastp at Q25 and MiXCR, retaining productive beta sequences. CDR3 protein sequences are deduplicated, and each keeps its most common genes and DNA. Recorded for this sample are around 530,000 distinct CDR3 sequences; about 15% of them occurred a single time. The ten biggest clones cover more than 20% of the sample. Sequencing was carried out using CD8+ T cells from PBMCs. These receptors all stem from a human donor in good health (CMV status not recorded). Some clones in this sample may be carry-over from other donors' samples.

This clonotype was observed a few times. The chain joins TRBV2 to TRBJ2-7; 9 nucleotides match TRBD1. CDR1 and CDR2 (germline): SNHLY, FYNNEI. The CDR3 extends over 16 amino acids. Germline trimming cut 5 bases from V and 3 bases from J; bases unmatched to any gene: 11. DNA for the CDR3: TGTGCCAGCAGTCTCATACCCGGGACAGGGTACTACGAGCAGTACTTC. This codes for CASSLIPGTGYYEQYF. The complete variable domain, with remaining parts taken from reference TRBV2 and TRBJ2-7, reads EPEVTQTPSHQVTQMGQEVILRCVPISNHLYFYWYRQILGQKVEFLVSFYNNEISEKSEIFDDQFSVERPDGSNFTLKIRSTKLEDSAMYFCASSLIPGTGYYEQYFGPGTRLTVT.

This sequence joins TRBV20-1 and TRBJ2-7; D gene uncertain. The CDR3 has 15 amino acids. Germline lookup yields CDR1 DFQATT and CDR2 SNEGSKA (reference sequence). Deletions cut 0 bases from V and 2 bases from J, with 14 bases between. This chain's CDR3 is CSARDGWEQTYEQYF. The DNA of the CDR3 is TGCAGTGCTAGAGATGGTTGGGAACAGACCTACGAGCAGTACTTC.

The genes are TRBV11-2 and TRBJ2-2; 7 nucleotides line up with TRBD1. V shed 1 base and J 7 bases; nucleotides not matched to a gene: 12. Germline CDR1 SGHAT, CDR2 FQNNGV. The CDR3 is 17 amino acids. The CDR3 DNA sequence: TGTGCCAGCAGCTTAGCGGGACAGACCGGTCGGGGCGGGGAGCTGTTTTTT. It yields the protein CASSLAGQTGRGGELFF.

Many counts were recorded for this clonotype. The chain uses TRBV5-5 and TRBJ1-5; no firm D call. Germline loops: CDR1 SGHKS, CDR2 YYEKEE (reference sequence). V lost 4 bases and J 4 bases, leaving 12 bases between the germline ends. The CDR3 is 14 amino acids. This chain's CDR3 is CASSPDYLNQPQHF. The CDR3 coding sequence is TGTGCCAGCAGCCCCGATTACTTAAATCAGCCCCAGCATTTT.

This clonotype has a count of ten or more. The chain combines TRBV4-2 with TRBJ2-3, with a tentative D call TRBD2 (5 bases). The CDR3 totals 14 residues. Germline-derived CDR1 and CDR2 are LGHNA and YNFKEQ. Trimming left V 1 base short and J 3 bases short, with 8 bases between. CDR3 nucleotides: TGTGCCAGCAGCCAAGGTAGACTAACAGATACGCAGTATTTT. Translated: CASSQGRLTDTQYF.

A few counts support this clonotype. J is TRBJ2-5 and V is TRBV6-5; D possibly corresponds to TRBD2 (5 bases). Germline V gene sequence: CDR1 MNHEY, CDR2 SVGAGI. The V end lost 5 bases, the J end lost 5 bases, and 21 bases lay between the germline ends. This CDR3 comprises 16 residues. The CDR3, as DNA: TGTGCCAGCAGTCCCGGAGGTGAGGGAAAAGGGGAGACCCAGTACTTC. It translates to CASSPGGEGKGETQYF.

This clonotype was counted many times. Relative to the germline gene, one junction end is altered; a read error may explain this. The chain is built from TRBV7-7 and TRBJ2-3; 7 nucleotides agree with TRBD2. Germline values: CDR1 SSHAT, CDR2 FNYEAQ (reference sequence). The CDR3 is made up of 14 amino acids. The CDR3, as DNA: TGTGCTAGCAGCCTAACTAGCGGCACAGATACGCAGTATTTT. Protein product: CASSLTSGTDTQYF.

This chain's CDR3 is CASRLRATEAFF. The CDR3 nucleotides read TGTGCCAGCAGACTACGGGCGACTGAAGCTTTCTTT. The gene calls are TRBV28 and TRBJ1-1, with D uncertain. The germline V gene has CDR1 MDHEN and CDR2 SYDVKM. There are 12 residues in the CDR3. The ends were cut back, 6 bases at V and 5 bases at J, with 10 bases in the middle.

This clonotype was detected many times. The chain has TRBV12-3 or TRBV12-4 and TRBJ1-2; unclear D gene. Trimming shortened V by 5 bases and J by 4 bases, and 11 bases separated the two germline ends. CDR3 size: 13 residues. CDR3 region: CASSSGRIYGYTF. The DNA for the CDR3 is TGTGCCAGCAGTAGTGGACGGATCTATGGCTACACCTTC.

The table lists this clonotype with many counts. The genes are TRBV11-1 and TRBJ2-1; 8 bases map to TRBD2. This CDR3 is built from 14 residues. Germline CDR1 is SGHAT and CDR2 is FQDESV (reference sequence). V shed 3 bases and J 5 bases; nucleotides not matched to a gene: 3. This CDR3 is CASSFTSGHNEQFF. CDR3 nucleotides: TGTGCCAGCAGCTTCACTAGCGGACACAATGAGCAGTTCTTC.

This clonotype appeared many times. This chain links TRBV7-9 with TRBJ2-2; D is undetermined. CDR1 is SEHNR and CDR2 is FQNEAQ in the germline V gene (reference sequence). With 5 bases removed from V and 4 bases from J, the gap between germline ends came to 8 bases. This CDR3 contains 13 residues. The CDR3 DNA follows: TGTGCCAGCAGCCCTAGTGGCACCGGGGAGCTGTTTTTT. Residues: CASSPSGTGELFF.

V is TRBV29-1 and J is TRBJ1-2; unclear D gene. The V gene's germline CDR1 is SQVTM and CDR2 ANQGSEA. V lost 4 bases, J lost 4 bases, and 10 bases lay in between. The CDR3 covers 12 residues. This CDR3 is CSVVGIPYGYTF. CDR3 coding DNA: TGCAGCGTTGTGGGCATACCCTATGGCTACACCTTC.

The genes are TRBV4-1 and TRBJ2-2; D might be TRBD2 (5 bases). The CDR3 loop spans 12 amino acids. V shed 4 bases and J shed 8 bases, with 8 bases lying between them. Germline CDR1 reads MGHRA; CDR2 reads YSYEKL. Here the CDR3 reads CASSLTRGELFF. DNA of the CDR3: TGCGCCAGCAGCCTAACTAGGGGGGAGCTGTTTTTT.

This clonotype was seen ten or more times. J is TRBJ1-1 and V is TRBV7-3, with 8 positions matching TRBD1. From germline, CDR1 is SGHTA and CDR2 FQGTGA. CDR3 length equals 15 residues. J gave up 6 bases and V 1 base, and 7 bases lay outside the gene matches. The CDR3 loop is CASSLNWGQASEAFF. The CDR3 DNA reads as TGTGCCAGCAGCTTAAACTGGGGACAGGCGTCTGAAGCTTTCTTT.

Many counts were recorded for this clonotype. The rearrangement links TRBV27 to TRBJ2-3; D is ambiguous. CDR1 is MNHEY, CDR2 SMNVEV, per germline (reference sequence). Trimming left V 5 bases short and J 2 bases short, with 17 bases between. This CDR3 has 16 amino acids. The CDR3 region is CASSPLLKDLTDTQYF. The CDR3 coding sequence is TGTGCCAGCAGTCCTCTCCTGAAGGACCTCACAGATACGCAGTATTTT.

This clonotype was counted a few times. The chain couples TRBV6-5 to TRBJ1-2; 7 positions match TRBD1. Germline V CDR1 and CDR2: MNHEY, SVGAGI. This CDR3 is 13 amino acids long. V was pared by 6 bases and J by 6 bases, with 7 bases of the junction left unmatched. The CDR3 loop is CASSYTGQDGYTF. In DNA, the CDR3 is TGTGCCAGCAGCTATACAGGACAGGATGGCTACACCTTC.

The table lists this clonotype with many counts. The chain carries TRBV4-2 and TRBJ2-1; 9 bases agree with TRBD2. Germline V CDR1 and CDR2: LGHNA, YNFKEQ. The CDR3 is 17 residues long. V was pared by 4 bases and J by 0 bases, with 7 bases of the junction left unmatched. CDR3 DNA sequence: TGTGCCAGCAGCCTTAGGGCGGGAGGGAGCTCCTACAATGAGCAGTTCTTC. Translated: CASSLRAGGSSYNEQFF.

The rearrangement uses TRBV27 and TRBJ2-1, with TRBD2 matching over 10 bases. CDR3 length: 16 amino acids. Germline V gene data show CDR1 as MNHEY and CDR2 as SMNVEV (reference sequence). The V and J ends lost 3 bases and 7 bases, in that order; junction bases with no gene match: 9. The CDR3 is CASSFSSGGGSNEQFF. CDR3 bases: TGTGCCAGCAGTTTTTCTAGCGGGGGTGGATCGAATGAGCAGTTCTTC.

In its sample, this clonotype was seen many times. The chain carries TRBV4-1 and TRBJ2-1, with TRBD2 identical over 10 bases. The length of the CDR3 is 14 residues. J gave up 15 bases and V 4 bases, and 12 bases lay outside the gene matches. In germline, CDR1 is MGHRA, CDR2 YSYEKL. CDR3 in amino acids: CASSLGGAGGPSFF. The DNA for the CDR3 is TGCGCCAGCAGCCTTGGGGGAGCGGGGGGGCCCTCGTTCTTC.

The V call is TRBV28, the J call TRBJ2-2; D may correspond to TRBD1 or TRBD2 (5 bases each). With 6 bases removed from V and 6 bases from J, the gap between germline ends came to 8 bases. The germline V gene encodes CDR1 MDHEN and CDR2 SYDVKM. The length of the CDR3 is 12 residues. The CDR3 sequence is CASRGEPGELFF. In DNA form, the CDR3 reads TGTGCCAGCAGAGGGGAGCCCGGGGAGCTGTTTTTT.

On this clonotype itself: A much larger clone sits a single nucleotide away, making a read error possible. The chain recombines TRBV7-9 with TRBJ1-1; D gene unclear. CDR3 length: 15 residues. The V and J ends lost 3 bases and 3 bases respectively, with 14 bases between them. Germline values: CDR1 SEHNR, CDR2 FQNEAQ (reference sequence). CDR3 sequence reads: CASSLSEGLDTEAFF. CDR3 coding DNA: TGTGCCAGCAGCTTGTCCGAGGGTTTGGACACTGAAGCTTTCTTT.

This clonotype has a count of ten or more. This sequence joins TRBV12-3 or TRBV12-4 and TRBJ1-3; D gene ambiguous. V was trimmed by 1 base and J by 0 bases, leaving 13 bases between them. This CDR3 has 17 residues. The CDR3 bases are TGTGCCAGCAGTTTAGGAAGGGTGTCGGCCTCTGGAAACACCATATATTTT. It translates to CASSLGRVSASGNTIYF.

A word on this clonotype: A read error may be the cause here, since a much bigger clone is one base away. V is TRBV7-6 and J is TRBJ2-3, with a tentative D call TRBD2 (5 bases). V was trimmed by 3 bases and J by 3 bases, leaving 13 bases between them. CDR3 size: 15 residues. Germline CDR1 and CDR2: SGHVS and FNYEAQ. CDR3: CASSFTSRGTDTQYF. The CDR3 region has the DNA TGTGCCAGCAGCTTCACGTCCCGCGGGACAGATACGCAGTATTTT.

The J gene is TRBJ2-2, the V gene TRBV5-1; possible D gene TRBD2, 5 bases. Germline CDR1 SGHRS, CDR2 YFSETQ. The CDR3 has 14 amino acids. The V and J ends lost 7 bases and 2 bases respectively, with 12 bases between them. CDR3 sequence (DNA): TGCGCCAGCTCCGTAGCGACCAACACCGGGGAGCTGTTTTTT. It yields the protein CASSVATNTGELFF.

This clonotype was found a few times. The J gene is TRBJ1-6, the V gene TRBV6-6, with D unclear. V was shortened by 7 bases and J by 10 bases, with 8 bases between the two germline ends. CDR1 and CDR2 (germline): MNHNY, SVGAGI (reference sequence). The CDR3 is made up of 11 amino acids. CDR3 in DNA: TGTGCCAGCACAGAAGGATCACCCCTCCACTTT. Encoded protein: CASTEGSPLHF.

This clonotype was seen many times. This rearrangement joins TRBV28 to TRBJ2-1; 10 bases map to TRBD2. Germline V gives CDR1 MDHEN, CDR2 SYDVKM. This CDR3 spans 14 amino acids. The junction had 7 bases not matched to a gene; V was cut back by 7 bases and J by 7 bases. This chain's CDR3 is CASTLAGEYNEQFF. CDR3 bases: TGTGCCAGCACCCTAGCGGGAGAGTATAATGAGCAGTTCTTC.

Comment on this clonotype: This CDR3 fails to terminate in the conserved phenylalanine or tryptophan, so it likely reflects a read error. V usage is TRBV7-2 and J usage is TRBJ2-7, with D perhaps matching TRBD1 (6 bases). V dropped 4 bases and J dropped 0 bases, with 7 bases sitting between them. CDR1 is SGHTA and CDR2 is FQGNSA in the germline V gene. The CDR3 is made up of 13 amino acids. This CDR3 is CASSWTASYEQYL. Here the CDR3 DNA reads TGTGCCAGCAGCTGGACAGCCTCCTACGAGCAGTACTTA.

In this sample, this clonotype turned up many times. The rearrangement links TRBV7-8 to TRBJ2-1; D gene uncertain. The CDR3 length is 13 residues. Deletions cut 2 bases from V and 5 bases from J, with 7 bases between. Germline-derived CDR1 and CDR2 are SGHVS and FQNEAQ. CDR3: CASSLKVNNEQFF. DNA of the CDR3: TGTGCCAGCAGCTTAAAGGTTAACAATGAGCAGTTCTTC.